A single sample gave rise to the 22 T cell receptor beta chains below, sequenced in a study of OX40 agonist ivuxolimab in advanced cancers. Only in-frame clones appear in the TCRdb table, and some are missing; sequencing was by immunoSEQ multiplex PCR. The data show about 45,000 clones, with around 88% seen just once and about 0.37% held by the top ten. Specimen: CD4+ or CD8+ T cells sorted from blood, collected in a trial of the OX40 agonist ivuxolimab. These receptors were obtained from an adult with an advanced solid tumor such as melanoma, head and neck, liver or kidney cancer.

This clone was counted between two and nine times. This sequence joins TRBV7-8 and TRBJ2-3; D gene ambiguous. Trimming shortened V by 8 bases and J by 0 bases, and 18 bases separated the two germline ends. CDR1 is SGHVS, CDR2 FQNEAQ, per germline. There are 16 residues in the CDR3. In DNA form, the CDR3 reads TGTGCCAGCCGAGAGGCCCGTTTAGCTAGCACAGATACGCAGTATTTT. Its protein is CASREARLASTDTQYF.

Regarding this clone: The identical CDR3 is also encoded by other nucleotide sequences in the sample. The genes are TRBV7-2 and TRBJ1-5; D is unresolved. The germline CDR1 and CDR2 sequences are SGHTA and FQGNSA. This CDR3 is 16 amino acids long. Trimming removed 1 base at V and 0 bases at J, with 10 bases between. This CDR3 reads CASSLEGRYSNQPQHF. The DNA for the CDR3 is TGTGCCAGCAGCTTAGAGGGTCGTTATAGCAATCAGCCCCAGCATTTT.

V gene TRBV28 combines with J gene TRBJ1-1; TRBD1 is a possible D gene (6 bases). V lost 6 bases and J lost 1, with 12 bases in between. The CDR3 is made up of 14 amino acids. CDR1 is MDHEN and CDR2 is SYDVKM in the germline V gene. CDR3 nucleotides: TGTGCCAGCAGAAAGGGACAAACGAACACTGAAGCTTTCTTT. Translated: CASRKGQTNTEAFF. The whole variable domain, filled in from reference TRBV28 and TRBJ1-1, reads DVKVTQSSRYLVKRTGEKVFLECVQDMDHENMFWYRQDPGLGLRLIYFSYDVKMKEKGDIPEGYSVSREKKERFSLILESASTNQTSMYLCASRKGQTNTEAFFGQGTRLTVV.

The chain employs TRBV19 and TRBJ1-5; TRBD1 matches at 7 bases. Germline-derived CDR1 and CDR2 are LNHDA and SQIVND (reference sequence). The CDR3 is 15 residues long. The V and J ends lost 3 bases and 7 bases, in that order; junction bases with no gene match: 9. The CDR3 DNA is TGTGCCAGTAGTATGGCAGGGCGAGGGGGCCAGCCCCAGCATTTT. It yields the protein CASSMAGRGGQPQHF.

Within the sample, this clone is medium-sized (0.01 to 0.1%). The V gene is TRBV18, the J gene TRBJ2-5, with D uncertain. The germline CDR1 and CDR2 sequences are KGHSH and LQKENI. Trimming took 4 bases from V and 0 from J, leaving 6 bases between them. This CDR3 has 13 amino acids. The CDR3 DNA is TGTGCCAGCTCACTCTCCTACCAAGAGACCCAGTACTTC. This translates into CASSLSYQETQYF.

The chain uses TRBV7-2 and TRBJ2-5, with 7 bases fitting TRBD1. Germline V gives CDR1 SGHTA, CDR2 FQGNSA. The CDR3 covers 14 residues. Trimming at V came to 5 bases and at J to 3 bases, leaving 6 bases not matched to a gene. The CDR3 is CASSPADREETQYF. The CDR3 DNA follows: TGTGCCAGCAGCCCCGCCGACAGGGAAGAGACCCAGTACTTC.

The chain carries TRBV28 and TRBJ2-7; D perhaps matches TRBD2 (6 bases). CDR1 and CDR2 (germline): MDHEN, SYDVKM. V was cut by 5 bases and J by 2 bases, with 10 bases left in between. The CDR3 has 13 residues. CDR3 in amino acids: CASSGGIPYEQYF. The CDR3, as DNA: TGTGCCAGCAGTGGAGGGATACCCTACGAGCAGTACTTC.

This chain links TRBV28 with TRBJ2-5; 8 nucleotides agree with TRBD1. The length of the CDR3 is 14 residues. Germline lookup yields CDR1 MDHEN and CDR2 SYDVKM. After removal of 4 bases from V and 5 bases from J, the junction contained 6 bases not matched to a gene. CDR3: CASSSGGAVETQYF. The CDR3 nucleotides are TGTGCCAGCAGTTCAGGGGGCGCGGTGGAGACCCAGTACTTC.

The gene calls are TRBV25-1 and TRBJ2-4; 8 bases align to TRBD1. There are 16 residues in the CDR3. J lost 9 bases, V lost 4 bases, and 14 bases had no gene match. CDR1 and CDR2 from the germline V gene are MGHDK and SYGVNS. CDR3 residues: CASSVTGTGKEGIQYF. DNA for the CDR3: TGTGCCAGCAGTGTCACCGGGACAGGTAAAGAAGGCATTCAGTACTTC.

The chain has TRBV5-6 and TRBJ2-1; TRBD1 is a possible D gene (6 bases). Trimming took off 0 bases at V and 0 bases at J, with 7 bases between the two ends. Germline CDR1 and CDR2: SGHDT and YYEEEE. The CDR3 sequence is 15 residues long. CDR3 region: CASSLGGGSYNEQFF. The CDR3 DNA sequence: TGTGCCAGCAGCTTGGGAGGGGGCTCCTACAATGAGCAGTTCTTC.

CDR3 loop: CASSKTTPGQGSAEAFF. The DNA for the CDR3 is TGTGCCAGCTCAAAAACAACCCCGGGACAGGGCTCCGCTGAAGCTTTCTTT. The V and J genes are TRBV18 and TRBJ1-1, with 9 bases identical to TRBD1. Germline assignment: CDR1 KGHSH and CDR2 LQKENI. The CDR3 totals 17 residues. J gave up 6 bases and V 5 bases, and 16 bases lay outside the gene matches.

This clone was counted only a few times. The chain uses TRBV18 and TRBJ1-4, with 8 nucleotides matching TRBD1. Germline V CDR1 and CDR2: KGHSH, LQKENI. The CDR3 covers 18 residues. Trimming removed 3 bases from V and 2 bases from J; junction bases left unmatched: 11. CDR3 DNA sequence: TGTGCCAGCTCACCTTCGAGGCAGGGGGCGCTTACTAATGAAAAACTGTTTTTT. Translated, it gives CASSPSRQGALTNEKLFF.

The chain recombines TRBV2 with TRBJ2-2, with D unclear. The ends were cut back, 0 bases at V and 8 bases at J, with 7 bases in the middle. The CDR3 is 13 residues long. CDR1 is SNHLY, CDR2 FYNNEI, per germline. DNA for the CDR3: TGTGCCAGCAGTGAAGCGTTATCGGGGGAGCTGTTTTTT. This translates into CASSEALSGELFF.

The genes are TRBV9 and TRBJ2-5; unclear D gene. CDR1 and CDR2 from the germline V gene are SGDLS and YYNGEE. V was shortened by 0 bases and J by 2 bases, with 8 bases between the two germline ends. The CDR3 extends over 14 amino acids. In DNA, the CDR3 is TGTGCCAGCAGCGTAGGAACTGGACAAGAGACCCAGTACTTC. Translated, it gives CASSVGTGQETQYF.

Details on this clone: Its ends do not fully match the called genes, so a read error is possible. This chain joins TRBV28 and TRBJ2-3; no clear D gene. From germline, CDR1 is MDHEN and CDR2 SYDVKM. This CDR3 has 15 residues. Written as DNA, the CDR3 is TGTGCCAGCAATTTAAGGGTCGAATTCACAGATACGCAGTATTTT. Its protein product is CASNLRVEFTDTQYF. Full variable domain (missing parts from reference TRBV28 and TRBJ2-3): DVKVTQSSRYLVKRTGEKVFLECVQDMDHENMFWYRQDPGLGLRLIYFSYDVKMKEKGDIPEGYSVSREKKERFSLILESASTNQTSMYLCASNLRVEFTDTQYFGPGTRLTVL.

V is TRBV4-3 and J is TRBJ2-3; 9 bases match TRBD1. The ends lost 1 base at V and 0 bases at J; junction bases unmatched: 8. CDR3 length: 18 residues. Germline lookup yields CDR1 LGHNA and CDR2 YSLEER. CDR3 residues: CASSQGKQGATSTDTQYF. As DNA, the CDR3 is TGCGCCAGCAGCCAAGGGAAACAGGGGGCGACTAGCACAGATACGCAGTATTTT.

This clone was detected only once. The V call is TRBV4-1, the J call TRBJ2-5, with D tentatively TRBD1 or TRBD2 (7 bases each). Germline V CDR1 and CDR2: MGHRA, YSYEKL. The CDR3 totals 16 residues. V dropped 1 base and J dropped 2 bases, with 14 bases sitting between them. CDR3 DNA: TGCGCCAGCAGCCAAGGGGAGGGGGCTATTCAAGAGACCCAGTACTTC. Translating gives CASSQGEGAIQETQYF.

This chain connects TRBV19 to TRBJ1-3; D is perhaps TRBD1 (6 bases). The CDR3 loop spans 15 amino acids. V dropped 4 bases and J dropped 1 base, with 11 bases sitting between them. CDR1 is LNHDA, CDR2 SQIVND, per germline (reference sequence). For the CDR3, the DNA is TGTGCCAGTAGTAGGGGGGGCCTTTCTGGAAACACCATATATTTT. Translation gives CASSRGGLSGNTIYF.

V usage is TRBV9 and J usage is TRBJ2-7, with a weak D call TRBD1 (6 bases). V was shortened by 5 bases and J by 3 bases, with 15 bases between the two germline ends. The V gene's germline CDR1 is SGDLS and CDR2 YYNGEE. This CDR3 comprises 14 residues. CDR3 sequence: CASSPRRGNYEQYF. As DNA, the CDR3 is TGTGCCAGCAGTCCCAGAAGGGGGAACTACGAGCAGTACTTC.

The gene calls are TRBV28 and TRBJ2-1; 9 positions agree with TRBD2. V dropped 3 bases and J dropped 8; count of bases not matched to a gene: 5. Germline V gene sequence: CDR1 MDHEN, CDR2 SYDVKM. The CDR3 runs to 14 residues. The CDR3 sequence: CASSFGGRDDEQFF. The CDR3 nucleotides are TGTGCCAGCAGTTTCGGCGGGAGGGACGATGAGCAGTTCTTC.

V and J are TRBV6-1 and TRBJ1-1; 8 bases align to TRBD1. J gave up 2 bases and V 0 bases, and 8 bases lay outside the gene matches. The CDR3 runs 17 residues. Germline V gene data show CDR1 as MNHNS and CDR2 as SASEGT. CDR3 DNA sequence: TGTGCCAGCAGTGAAGCCTTCCGGGACAGGCTAAACACTGAAGCTTTCTTT. It is translated as CASSEAFRDRLNTEAFF.

The V call is TRBV19, the J call TRBJ2-5; D possibly uses TRBD1 or TRBD2 (5 bases each). The V gene's germline CDR1 is LNHDA and CDR2 SQIVND (reference sequence). Trimming stripped 5 bases from V and 0 bases from J, with 7 bases between. The CDR3 covers 13 residues. The CDR3 loop is CASSSGHQETQYF. The CDR3 region has the DNA TGTGCCAGTAGTTCGGGACACCAAGAGACCCAGTACTTC.